This TCR beta chain was identified in a study of metastatic and nonmetastatic thyroid tumors. On the study more broadly: Where malignant and benign thyroid patients were concerned, repertoires were compared across blood and tumor or nodule tissue. Study conclusions and caveats: Significantly greater TCR beta diversity was reportedly found in malignant thyroid tumors than in benign nodules (in blood and tumor).

All patients reached thyroid surgery having received no treatment beforehand. From germline, CDR1 is MGHRA and CDR2 YSYEKL. The CDR3 is 14 residues long. Between the trimmed V and J ends, which lost 4 bases and 0 bases, there was a span of 7 bases. The authors' processing: The study built a papillary thyroid cancer distant-metastasis classifier from CDR3 differences across clinicopathological groups. Using MiXCR, TCRdb reanalyzed the PCR reads. These V and J calls derive from TCRdb rather than the authors' analysis. There are roughly 75,000 clones in the sample; 9.5% to 15% occur only once, and 7% to 10% lies in the top ten. This clone was counted only a few times. What it recognizes is unknown. This clone may be a read error of a much larger clone one base away.

The V and J genes are TRBV4-1 and TRBJ1-5, with no clear D. This sequence originates from a female donor with papillary thyroid cancer or a benign thyroid nodule (not recorded which). Some clones in this sample may be carry-over from other donors' samples. Sequenced material: tumor tissue. CDR3 protein: CASSLQVSNQPQHF. DNA of the CDR3: TGCGCCAGCAGCCTTCAGGTTAGCAATCAGCCCCAGCATTTT.